These 26 T cell receptor beta chains came from one sample sequenced in a study of cytomegalovirus exposure and HLA in healthy donors. The PCR employed 60 Vbeta primers together with 13 Jbeta primers. The protocol was immunoSEQ multiplex PCR, while the TCRdb copy is restricted to in-frame clones and leaves out a portion. The sample includes roughly 140,000 clones, approximately 80% of them seen just once. Sequencing input: PBMCs. The receptor source for this set is a woman aged 40 to 50 in good health and CMV-seropositive.

The chain is built from TRBV7-9 and TRBJ2-7, with D unclear. V was shortened by 2 bases and J by 2 bases, with 7 bases between the two germline ends. The CDR3 consists of 13 residues. Germline V gene data show CDR1 as SEHNR and CDR2 as FQNEAQ (reference sequence). This CDR3 reads CASSLTGTYEQYF. The CDR3 DNA is TGTGCCAGCAGCTTAACCGGTACCTACGAGCAGTACTTC. Drawing the rest from reference TRBV7-9 and TRBJ2-7, the complete variable domain is DTGVSQNPRHKITKRGQNVTFRCDPISEHNRLYWYRQTLGQGPEFLTYFQNEAQLEKSRLLSDRFSAERPKGSFSTLEIQRTEQGDSAMYLCASSLTGTYEQYFGPGTRLTVT.

V gene TRBV27 combines with J gene TRBJ2-2; 10 nucleotides agree with TRBD1. Germline-derived CDR1 and CDR2 are MNHEY and SMNVEV (reference sequence). The CDR3 runs 15 residues. The J segment lost 5 bases and the V segment lost 3 bases, leaving 3 bases of the junction unmatched. The CDR3 loop reads CASSFRDRGTGELFF. DNA of the CDR3: TGTGCCAGCAGTTTCCGGGACAGGGGTACCGGGGAGCTGTTTTTT.

This clone appeared a few times. V usage is TRBV19 and J usage is TRBJ1-5; 8 bases line up with TRBD1. Trimming removed 8 bases from V and 0 bases from J; junction bases left unmatched: 6. The CDR3 length is 15 residues. Germline-derived CDR1 and CDR2 are LNHDA and SQIVND (reference sequence). CDR3 amino acids: CASGDRTHSNQPQHF. The CDR3 coding sequence is TGTGCCAGTGGGGACAGGACTCATAGCAATCAGCCCCAGCATTTT. The whole variable domain, filled in from reference TRBV19 and TRBJ1-5, reads DGGITQSPKYLFRKEGQNVTLSCEQNLNHDAMYWYRQDPGQGLRLIYYSQIVNDFQKGDIAEGYSVSREKKESFPLTVTSAQKNPTAFYLCASGDRTHSNQPQHFGDGTRLSIL.

The chain uses TRBV6-6 and TRBJ1-5, with D unclear. The CDR3 has 14 residues. The germline CDR1 and CDR2 sequences are MNHNY and SVGAGI (reference sequence). Deletions cut 5 bases from V and 0 bases from J, with 8 bases between. The CDR3 reads CASSQTASNQPQHF. The DNA for the CDR3 is TGTGCCAGCAGTCAAACAGCTAGCAATCAGCCCCAGCATTTT.

The chain recombines TRBV15 with TRBJ2-1; 8 nucleotides agree with TRBD2. The CDR3 totals 16 residues. CDR1 and CDR2 from the germline V gene are LNHNV and YYDKDF (reference sequence). J was trimmed by 6 bases and V by 5 bases; bases with no gene match: 12. CDR3 sequence: CATSPKAGGFRNEQFF. The DNA of the CDR3 is TGTGCCACCAGCCCGAAGGCGGGAGGTTTTCGCAATGAGCAGTTCTTC.

The V and J genes are TRBV5-4 and TRBJ2-1; a weak D match, TRBD1 (5 bases). The CDR3 covers 12 residues. Trimming pared 4 bases from V and 9 bases from J, leaving 11 bases between. Germline assignment: CDR1 SGHNT and CDR2 YYREEE (reference sequence). CDR3 sequence reads: CASSLTATEQFF. As DNA, the CDR3 is TGTGCCAGCAGCCTGACAGCAACTGAGCAGTTCTTC.

This clone has a single count. The genes are TRBV5-6 and TRBJ1-2; TRBD1 is a possible D gene (5 bases). V was cut by 1 base and J by 8 bases, with 12 bases left in between. Germline V gives CDR1 SGHDT, CDR2 YYEEEE. The CDR3 totals 13 residues. This chain's CDR3 is CASSLPTRQGYTF. In DNA, the CDR3 is TGTGCCAGCAGCTTGCCTACAAGACAGGGCTACACCTTC.

J is TRBJ2-7 and V is TRBV28; D is unresolved. V shed 3 bases and J shed 2 bases, with 11 bases lying between them. Germline assignment: CDR1 MDHEN and CDR2 SYDVKM. This CDR3 is 14 amino acids long. CDR3 coding DNA: TGTGCCAGCAGTTTCTCTAGGCACCCCTACGAGCAGTACTTC. Its protein is CASSFSRHPYEQYF. Full variable domain (missing parts from reference TRBV28 and TRBJ2-7): DVKVTQSSRYLVKRTGEKVFLECVQDMDHENMFWYRQDPGLGLRLIYFSYDVKMKEKGDIPEGYSVSREKKERFSLILESASTNQTSMYLCASSFSRHPYEQYFGPGTRLTVT.

The CDR3 DNA follows: TGCGCCAGCAGACAGGGCTCTGGAAACACCATATATTTT. Translation: CASRQGSGNTIYF. The chain couples TRBV4-1 to TRBJ1-3; tentatively, D is TRBD1 (6 bases). The germline CDR1 and CDR2 sequences are MGHRA and YSYEKL. This CDR3 has 13 amino acids. The germline V and J ends were trimmed by 6 bases and 0 bases, with 6 bases remaining between them.

V usage is TRBV5-1 and J usage is TRBJ1-3; no clear D gene. CDR3 length: 14 amino acids. CDR1 is SGHRS, CDR2 YFSETQ, per germline. Trimming left V 0 bases short and J 0 bases short, with 4 bases between. DNA of the CDR3: TGCGCCAGCAGCTTGGGCAGCTCTGGAAACACCATATATTTT. It specifies CASSLGSSGNTIYF.

The CDR3 sequence is CAWTERGRDGYTF. The CDR3 nucleotides are TGTGCCTGGACGGAAAGGGGGCGGGATGGCTACACCTTC. The rearrangement uses TRBV30 and TRBJ1-2; 7 bases match TRBD1. Per germline, CDR1 GTSNPN and CDR2 SVGIG (reference sequence). CDR3 length: 13 residues. The V segment lost 4 bases and the J segment 6 bases; nucleotides outside the gene matches: 8.

The chain has TRBV2 and TRBJ2-7, with D tentatively TRBD1 (6 bases). This CDR3 spans 13 amino acids. CDR1 and CDR2 from the germline V gene are SNHLY and FYNNEI. The V gene lost 11 bases and the J gene lost 3 bases, with 17 bases spanning the gap. Written as DNA, the CDR3 is TGTGCCGTGGACAGCTACCTTAGCTACGAGCAGTACTTC. Its translation: CAVDSYLSYEQYF.

The CDR3 coding sequence is TGCAGTGTCTCGAACACCGGGGAGCTGTTTTTT. Residues: CSVSNTGELFF. V gene TRBV20-1 combines with J gene TRBJ2-2; D is uncertain. V lost 7 bases and J lost 0, with 3 bases in between. The V gene's germline CDR1 is DFQATT and CDR2 SNEGSKA (reference sequence). The CDR3 runs 11 residues.

Here the CDR3 reads CASSRDRGSYEQYF. CDR3 coding DNA: TGTGCCAGCAGTCGGGACAGGGGTTCCTACGAGCAGTACTTC. The chain links TRBV6-5 to TRBJ2-7; 10 bases map to TRBD1. This CDR3 region has 14 residues. With 5 bases clipped from V and 1 base from J, the junction kept 2 bases outside the gene matches. Per the germline V gene, CDR1 is MNHEY and CDR2 is SVGAGI.

The V gene is TRBV5-6, the J gene TRBJ2-1; TRBD1 matches at 8 bases. The germline gives CDR1 SGHDT, CDR2 YYEEEE. With V trimmed by 4 bases and J by 6 bases, 12 bases remained unmatched. There are 16 residues in the CDR3. The CDR3 DNA sequence: TGTGCCAGCAGCCCTTACAGGGGGGAGGCTTCCAATGAGCAGTTCTTC. This sequence encodes CASSPYRGEASNEQFF.

CDR3 protein: CAIGRENTEAFF. In DNA form, the CDR3 reads TGTGCCATCGGCAGGGAAAACACTGAAGCTTTCTTT. The chain has TRBV10-3 and TRBJ1-1; TRBD1 is a possible D gene (5 bases). From germline, CDR1 is ENHRY and CDR2 SYGVKD. Between the trimmed V and J ends, which lost 8 bases and 2 bases, there was a span of 9 bases. The CDR3 sequence is 12 residues long.

The V and J genes are TRBV6-1 and TRBJ1-4; TRBD1 aligns across 11 bases. Germline lookup yields CDR1 MNHNS and CDR2 SASEGT. The V and J ends lost 3 bases and 8 bases, in that order; junction bases with no gene match: 14. This CDR3 spans 18 amino acids. The DNA of the CDR3 is TGTGCCAGCAGTGACCGGGACAGGGGGGCGACTTCGGGGGAAAAACTGTTTTTT. This encodes CASSDRDRGATSGEKLFF.

This chain uses TRBV7-9 with TRBJ2-7; 7 positions agree with TRBD1. CDR3 length equals 13 residues. Trimming removed 5 bases from V and 2 bases from J; junction bases left unmatched: 3. The V gene's germline CDR1 is SEHNR and CDR2 FQNEAQ (reference sequence). The CDR3 bases are TGTGCCAGCAGCAAAACAGGGGCCTACGAGCAGTACTTC. Amino acids: CASSKTGAYEQYF.

The rearrangement uses TRBV28 and TRBJ1-1; TRBD1 matches 8 bases. The V and J ends lost 6 bases and 8 bases, in that order; junction bases with no gene match: 2. The CDR3 has 11 amino acids. Germline CDR1 and CDR2: MDHEN and SYDVKM. In nucleotides, the CDR3 is TGTGCCAGCAGCACAGGGGGAGAAGCTTTCTTT. Its protein is CASSTGGEAFF.

The gene calls are TRBV7-3 and TRBJ1-1; 7 bases match TRBD1. Germline values: CDR1 SGHTA, CDR2 FQGTGA. The CDR3 contains 14 residues. V was clipped by 6 bases and J by 4 bases; unmatched bases: 8. CDR3 in DNA: TGTGCCAGCAGTCAGACAGGGCGAGTCACTGAAGCTTTCTTT. Translated, it gives CASSQTGRVTEAFF.

This rearrangement joins TRBV28 to TRBJ2-7; D might be TRBD2 (6 bases). The CDR3 is 15 residues long. The germline CDR1 and CDR2 sequences are MDHEN and SYDVKM. The V end was cut by 3 bases, the J end by 2 bases, with 14 bases between. The CDR3 here is CASSFGVGGTYEQYF. The CDR3 DNA sequence: TGTGCCAGCAGTTTTGGTGTTGGGGGGACCTACGAGCAGTACTTC.

Concerning this clone: Other DNA sequences from this sample encode an identical CDR3 as well. This chain joins TRBV18 and TRBJ2-6; no reliable D call. The CDR3 is made up of 15 amino acids. The V and J ends lost 0 bases and 1 base respectively, with 4 bases between them. CDR1 and CDR2 from the germline V gene are KGHSH and LQKENI. In DNA form, the CDR3 reads TGTGCCAGCTCACCACCGCGTTCTGGGGCCAACGTCCTGACTTTC. This gives the protein CASSPPRSGANVLTF.

The chain uses TRBV5-4 and TRBJ2-3, with 14 positions matching TRBD2. V lost 3 bases and J lost 0; bases outside the gene matches: 9. CDR1 is SGHNT and CDR2 is YYREEE in the germline V gene (reference sequence). The CDR3 is made up of 19 amino acids. CDR3 in amino acids: CASSWSTSGGAGSTDTQYF. The CDR3 DNA is TGTGCCAGCAGCTGGTCGACTAGCGGGGGGGCCGGGAGCACAGATACGCAGTATTTT.

The J gene is TRBJ2-1, the V gene TRBV6-1; the D gene is possibly TRBD1 (6 bases). CDR1 is MNHNS and CDR2 is SASEGT in the germline V gene. V dropped 1 base and J dropped 6 bases, with 25 bases sitting between them. The CDR3 has 19 amino acids. As DNA, the CDR3 is TGTGCCAGCAGTGAAGGAGGGGGTGGAAAACCTCTTCTAGGCAATGAGCAGTTCTTC. Its translation: CASSEGGGGKPLLGNEQFF.

The rearrangement uses TRBV7-2 and TRBJ2-5; TRBD2 aligns across 10 bases. The germline V gene has CDR1 SGHTA and CDR2 FQGNSA. This CDR3 has 15 amino acids. With V trimmed by 3 bases and J by 2 bases, 3 bases remained unmatched. Written as DNA, the CDR3 is TGTGCCAGCAGCTTCGGTAGCGGGAGGCAAGAGACCCAGTACTTC. It encodes CASSFGSGRQETQYF.

V gene TRBV5-1 combines with J gene TRBJ2-1; 8 bases align to TRBD2. Germline V gene sequence: CDR1 SGHRS, CDR2 YFSETQ. The CDR3 has 15 amino acids. After removal of 2 bases from V and 7 bases from J, the junction contained 8 bases not matched to a gene. The CDR3 bases are TGCGCCAGCAGCTTATCCAGCACTAGCGGTAATGAGCAGTTCTTC. Translating gives CASSLSSTSGNEQFF. Variable domain in full (rest from reference TRBV5-1 and TRBJ2-1): KAGVTQTPRYLIKTRGQQVTLSCSPISGHRSVSWYQQTPGQGLQFLFEYFSETQRNKGNFPGRFSGRQFSNSRSEMNVSTLELGDSALYLCASSLSSTSGNEQFFGPGTRLTVL.